This T cell receptor beta chain is drawn from a study of neurological immune-mediated disorders. Study outcomes and limitations: HTLV-1-associated myelopathy ranked highest for TCR clonal expansion and multiple sclerosis lowest, beneath healthy controls.

V was shortened by 1 base and J by 2 bases, with 17 bases between the two germline ends. Germline lookup yields CDR1 DFQATT and CDR2 SNEGSKA (reference sequence). This CDR3 has 16 amino acids. This clonotype showed up many times. Its antigen is as yet unknown. As for the cDNA, it was generated by 5'RACE with 10-nucleotide random UMIs. A single run covered 15-18 subjects with over 160 million TCR-beta sequences. MiXCR, applied by TCRdb to the 5' RACE reads, yields one record per CDR3 protein. Of some 120,000 distinct CDR3 sequences in the sample, roughly 3.2% are singletons; the top ten hold 1% to 1.5%.

The receptor's source is a woman younger than 45 with multiple sclerosis. The V gene is TRBV20-1, the J gene TRBJ1-2; weak D call: TRBD1 (6 bases). Sequenced: PBMCs. The CDR3 DNA reads TGCAGTGCTAGAGCTCAATCCCGGGACACCAACTATGGCTACACCTTC. Its translation is CSARAQSRDTNYGYTF.